Given below is one T cell receptor beta chain in context. Its specificity is not known. The data derive from a study of T cell responses to AZD1222 COVID-19 vaccine. Study-level points and caveats: Spike-specific TCR depth and breadth grew after two AZD1222 doses.

Sequencing was performed with immunoSEQ multiplex PCR; in TCRdb, only in-frame clones are kept and a portion is missing. Of under 90,000 clones detected, 80% to 90% appear once; the ten largest clones hold about 1.3%. The CDR3 is made up of 14 amino acids. After removal of 7 bases from V and 3 bases from J, the junction contained 10 bases not matched to a gene. CDR1 and CDR2 (germline): SQVTM, ANQGSEA. The analysis combined second doses at about 4 or about 12 weeks. The V call is TRBV29-1, the J call TRBJ1-1, with TRBD1 matching over 8 bases. The sequence derives from an adult who received the AZD1222 COVID-19 vaccine. Sequencing was performed on peripheral blood, taken 28 days after the second AZD1222 dose. The CDR3 coding sequence is TGCAGCGCCCAGGCGGGGACAGGCCACACTGAAGCTTTCTTT. It translates to CSAQAGTGHTEAFF.